This T cell receptor (beta chain) was identified in a study of T cells in Graves' hyperthyroidism and ophthalmopathy. Study-wide results and caveats: Separating ophthalmopathy from stable hyperthyroidism was achieved by a 13 V-J model. Blood shared most expanded thyroid clonotypes above 0.001. For ophthalmopathy, model prediction preceded onset by a median around six months.

The CDR3 regions of TCR beta were amplified from RNA transcripts. In the first-round RT-PCR of the TCR CDR3, the HTBI primer set was used. MiXCR was run by TCRdb on the multiplex PCR reads, yielding one entry per CDR3 protein. The sample has hundreds of thousands of distinct CDR3 sequences; less than 45% are singletons. Turning to this clonotype: Its target is unknown.

Orbital computed tomography, thyroid ultrasound, serum thyroxine and TRAb, and clinical symptoms together informed the diagnoses. The V gene lost 0 bases and the J gene lost 1 base, with 9 bases spanning the gap. Germline CDR1 reads SGHTA; CDR2 reads FQGNSA. The CDR3 sequence is 16 residues long. The receptor comes from an adult man with Graves' disease, either hyperthyroidism or ophthalmopathy (not recorded which). This sequence joins TRBV7-2 and TRBJ2-2, with no clear D. Sequenced input: peripheral blood or thyroid tissue (not recorded which). CDR3 sequence: CASSLAPGKNTGELFF. The CDR3 DNA reads as TGTGCCAGCAGCTTAGCGCCCGGCAAGAACACCGGGGAGCTGTTTTTT.